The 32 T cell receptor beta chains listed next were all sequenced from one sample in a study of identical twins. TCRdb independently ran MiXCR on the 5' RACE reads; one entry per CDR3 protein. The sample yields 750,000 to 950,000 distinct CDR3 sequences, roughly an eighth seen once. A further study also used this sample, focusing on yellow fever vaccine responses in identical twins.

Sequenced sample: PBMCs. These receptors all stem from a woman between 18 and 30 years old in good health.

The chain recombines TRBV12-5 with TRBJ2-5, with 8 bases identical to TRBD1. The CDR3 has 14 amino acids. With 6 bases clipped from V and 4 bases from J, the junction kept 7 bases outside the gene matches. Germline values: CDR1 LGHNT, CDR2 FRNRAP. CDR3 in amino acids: CASGWTGRRETQYF. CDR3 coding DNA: TGTGCTAGTGGCTGGACAGGGAGGAGAGAGACCCAGTACTTC.

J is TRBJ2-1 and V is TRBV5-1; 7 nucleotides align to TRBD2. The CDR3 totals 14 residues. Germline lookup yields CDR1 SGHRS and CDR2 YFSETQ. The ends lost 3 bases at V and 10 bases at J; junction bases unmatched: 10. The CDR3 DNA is TGCGCCAGCAGCTCCGGACCTGGGAGGGGAGAGCAGTTCTTC. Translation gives CASSSGPGRGEQFF. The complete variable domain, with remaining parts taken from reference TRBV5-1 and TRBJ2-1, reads KAGVTQTPRYLIKTRGQQVTLSCSPISGHRSVSWYQQTPGQGLQFLFEYFSETQRNKGNFPGRFSGRQFSNSRSEMNVSTLELGDSALYLCASSSGPGRGEQFFGPGTRLTVL.

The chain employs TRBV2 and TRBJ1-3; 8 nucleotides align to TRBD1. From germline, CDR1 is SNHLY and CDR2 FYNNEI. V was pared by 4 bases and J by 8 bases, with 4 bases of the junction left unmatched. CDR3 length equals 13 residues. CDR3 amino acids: CASSVNRGDTIYF. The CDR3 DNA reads TGTGCCAGCAGTGTAAACAGGGGGGACACCATATATTTT.

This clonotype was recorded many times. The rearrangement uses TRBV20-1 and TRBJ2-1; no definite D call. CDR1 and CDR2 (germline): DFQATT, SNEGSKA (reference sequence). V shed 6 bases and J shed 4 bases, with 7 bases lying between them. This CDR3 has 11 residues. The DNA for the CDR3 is TGCAGTGCCCAGTTTTACAATGAGCAGTTCTTC. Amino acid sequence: CSAQFYNEQFF.

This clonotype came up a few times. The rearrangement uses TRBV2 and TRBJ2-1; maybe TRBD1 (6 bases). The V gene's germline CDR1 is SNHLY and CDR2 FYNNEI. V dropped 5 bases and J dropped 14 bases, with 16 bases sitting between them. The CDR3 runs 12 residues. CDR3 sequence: CASSSRTAGEFF. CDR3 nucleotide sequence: TGTGCCAGCAGTTCCCGGACAGCAGGGGAGTTCTTC.

CDR3 sequence reads: CSVEDARYLSEAFF. For the CDR3, the DNA is TGCAGCGTTGAAGATGCTCGCTATCTCTCTGAAGCTTTCTTT. This sequence joins TRBV29-1 and TRBJ1-1; no reliable D call. Germline V lookup: CDR1 SQVTM, CDR2 ANQGSEA. V was trimmed by 0 bases and J by 6 bases, leaving 14 bases between them. This CDR3 has 14 amino acids.

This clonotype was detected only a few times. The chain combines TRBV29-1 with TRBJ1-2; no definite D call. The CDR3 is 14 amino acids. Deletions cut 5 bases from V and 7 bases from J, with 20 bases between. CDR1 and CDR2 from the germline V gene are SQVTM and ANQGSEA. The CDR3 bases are TGCAGCGTTCCGGATTTGTCGGGGTCCATTGGCTACACCTTC. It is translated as CSVPDLSGSIGYTF.

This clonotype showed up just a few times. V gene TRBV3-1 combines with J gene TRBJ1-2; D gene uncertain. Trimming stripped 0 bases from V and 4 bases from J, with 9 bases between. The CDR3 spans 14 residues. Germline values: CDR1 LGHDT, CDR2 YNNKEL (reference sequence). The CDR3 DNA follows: TGTGCCAGCAGCCAAGATGGATGGCTCTATGGCTACACCTTC. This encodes CASSQDGWLYGYTF.

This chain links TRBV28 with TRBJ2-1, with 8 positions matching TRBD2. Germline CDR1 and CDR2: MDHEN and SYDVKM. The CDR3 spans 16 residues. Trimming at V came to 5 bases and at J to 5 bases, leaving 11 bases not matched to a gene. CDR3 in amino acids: CASSPPPSGPDNEQFF. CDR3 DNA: TGTGCCAGCAGTCCCCCTCCTAGCGGGCCTGACAATGAGCAGTTCTTC. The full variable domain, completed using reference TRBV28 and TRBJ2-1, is DVKVTQSSRYLVKRTGEKVFLECVQDMDHENMFWYRQDPGLGLRLIYFSYDVKMKEKGDIPEGYSVSREKKERFSLILESASTNQTSMYLCASSPPPSGPDNEQFFGPGTRLTVL.

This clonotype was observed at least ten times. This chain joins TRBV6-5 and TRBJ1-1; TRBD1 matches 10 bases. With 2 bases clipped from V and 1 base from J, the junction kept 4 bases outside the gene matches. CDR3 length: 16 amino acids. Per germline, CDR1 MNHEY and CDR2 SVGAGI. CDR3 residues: CASSYPGTGANTEAFF. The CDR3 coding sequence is TGTGCCAGCAGTTACCCAGGGACAGGGGCGAACACTGAAGCTTTCTTT.

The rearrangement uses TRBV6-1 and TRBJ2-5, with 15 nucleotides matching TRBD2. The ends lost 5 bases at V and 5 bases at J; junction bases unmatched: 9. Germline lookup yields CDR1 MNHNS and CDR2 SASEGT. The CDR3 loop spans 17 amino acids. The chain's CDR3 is CASSIRTSGGAMETQYF. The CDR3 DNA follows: TGTGCCAGCAGTATCCGGACTAGCGGGGGGGCCATGGAGACCCAGTACTTC.

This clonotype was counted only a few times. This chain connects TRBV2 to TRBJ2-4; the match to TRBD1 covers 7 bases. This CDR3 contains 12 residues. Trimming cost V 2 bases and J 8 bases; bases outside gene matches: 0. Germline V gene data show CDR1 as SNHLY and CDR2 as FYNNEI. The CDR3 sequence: CASSETGDIQYF. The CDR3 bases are TGTGCCAGCAGTGAAACAGGGGACATTCAGTACTTC.

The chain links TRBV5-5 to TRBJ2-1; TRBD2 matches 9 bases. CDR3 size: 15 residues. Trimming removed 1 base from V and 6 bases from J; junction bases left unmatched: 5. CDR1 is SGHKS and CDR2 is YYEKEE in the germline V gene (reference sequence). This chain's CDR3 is CASSLSLAGFNEQFF. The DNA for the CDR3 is TGTGCCAGCAGCTTGTCGCTAGCGGGGTTCAATGAGCAGTTCTTC. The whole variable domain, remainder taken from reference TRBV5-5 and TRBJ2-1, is DAGVTQSPTHLIKTRGQQVTLRCSPISGHKSVSWYQQVLGQGPQFIFQYYEKEERGRGNFPDRFSARQFPNYSSELNVNALLLGDSALYLCASSLSLAGFNEQFFGPGTRLTVL.

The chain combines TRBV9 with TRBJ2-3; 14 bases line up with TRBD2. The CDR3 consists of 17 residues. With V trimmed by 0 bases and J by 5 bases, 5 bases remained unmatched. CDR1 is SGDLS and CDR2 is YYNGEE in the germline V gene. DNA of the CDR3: TGTGCCAGCAGCGTAGCGGGACTAGCGGGGGCGGGAGATACGCAGTATTTT. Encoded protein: CASSVAGLAGAGDTQYF.

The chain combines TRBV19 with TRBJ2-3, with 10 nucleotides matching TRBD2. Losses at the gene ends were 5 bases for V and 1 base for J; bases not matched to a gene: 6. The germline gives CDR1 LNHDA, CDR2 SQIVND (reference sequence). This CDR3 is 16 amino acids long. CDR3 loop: CASSELGTSGTDTQYF. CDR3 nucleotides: TGTGCCAGTAGTGAGCTAGGGACTAGCGGCACAGATACGCAGTATTTT. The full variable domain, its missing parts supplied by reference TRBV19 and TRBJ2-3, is DGGITQSPKYLFRKEGQNVTLSCEQNLNHDAMYWYRQDPGQGLRLIYYSQIVNDFQKGDIAEGYSVSREKKESFPLTVTSAQKNPTAFYLCASSELGTSGTDTQYFGPGTRLTVL.

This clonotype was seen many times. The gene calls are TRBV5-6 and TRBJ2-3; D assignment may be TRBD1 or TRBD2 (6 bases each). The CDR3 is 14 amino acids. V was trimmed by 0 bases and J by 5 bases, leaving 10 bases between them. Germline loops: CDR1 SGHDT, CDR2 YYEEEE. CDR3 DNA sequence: TGTGCCAGCAGCTTGGTTGGGGGGCGAGATACGCAGTATTTT. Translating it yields CASSLVGGRDTQYF.

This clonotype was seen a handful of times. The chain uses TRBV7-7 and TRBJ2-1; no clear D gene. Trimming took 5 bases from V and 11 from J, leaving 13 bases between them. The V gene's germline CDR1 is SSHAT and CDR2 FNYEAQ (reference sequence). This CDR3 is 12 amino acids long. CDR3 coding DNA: TGTGCCAGCAGCGCTAGTGGCTCACAGCAGTTCTTC. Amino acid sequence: CASSASGSQQFF.

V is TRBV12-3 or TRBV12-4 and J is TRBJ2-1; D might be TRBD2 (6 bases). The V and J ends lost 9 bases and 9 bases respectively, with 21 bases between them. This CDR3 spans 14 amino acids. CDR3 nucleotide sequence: TGTGCCAGTCTCCTAAACGGGGGAAACCGTGAGCAGTTCTTC. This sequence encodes CASLLNGGNREQFF.

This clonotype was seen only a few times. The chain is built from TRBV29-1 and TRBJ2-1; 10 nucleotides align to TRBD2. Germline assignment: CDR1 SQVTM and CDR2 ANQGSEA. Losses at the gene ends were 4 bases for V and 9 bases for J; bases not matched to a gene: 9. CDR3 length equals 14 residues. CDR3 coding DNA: TGCAGCGTTGCCGGGACTAGCGTAGGGGGTGAGCAGTTCTTC. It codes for CSVAGTSVGGEQFF.

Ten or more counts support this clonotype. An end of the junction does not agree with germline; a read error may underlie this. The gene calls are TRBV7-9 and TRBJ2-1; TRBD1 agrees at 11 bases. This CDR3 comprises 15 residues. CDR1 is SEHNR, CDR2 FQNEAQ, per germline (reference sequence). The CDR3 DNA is TGTGCCAGCAGCTTCGGGACAGGGGGTCACAATGAGCAGTTTTTC. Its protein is CASSFGTGGHNEQFF.

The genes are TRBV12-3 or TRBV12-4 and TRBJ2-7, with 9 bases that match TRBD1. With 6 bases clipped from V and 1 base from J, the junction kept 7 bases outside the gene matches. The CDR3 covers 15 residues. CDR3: CASSRGTGHSYEQYF. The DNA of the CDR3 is TGTGCCAGCAGCCGGGGGACAGGGCATTCCTACGAGCAGTACTTC.

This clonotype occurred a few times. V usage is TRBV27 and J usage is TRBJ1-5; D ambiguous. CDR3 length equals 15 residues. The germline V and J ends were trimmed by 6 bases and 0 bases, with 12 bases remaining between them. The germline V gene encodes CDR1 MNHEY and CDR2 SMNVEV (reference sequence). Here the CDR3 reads CASSRRTYSNQPQHF. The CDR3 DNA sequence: TGTGCCAGCAGCCGACGGACTTATAGCAATCAGCCCCAGCATTTT.

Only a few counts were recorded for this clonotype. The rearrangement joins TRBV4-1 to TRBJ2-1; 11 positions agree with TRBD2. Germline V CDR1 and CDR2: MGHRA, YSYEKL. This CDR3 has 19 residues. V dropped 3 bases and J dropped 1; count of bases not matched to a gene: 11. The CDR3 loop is CASSQGATSGARSYNEQFF. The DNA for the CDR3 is TGCGCCAGCAGCCAGGGCGCGACTAGCGGGGCTCGTTCCTACAATGAGCAGTTCTTC.

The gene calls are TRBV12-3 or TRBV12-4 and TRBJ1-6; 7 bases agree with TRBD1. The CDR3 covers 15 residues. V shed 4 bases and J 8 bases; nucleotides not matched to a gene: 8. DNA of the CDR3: TGTGCCAGCAGTTCCACCGGGACAGTTCATTCACCCCTCCACTTT. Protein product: CASSSTGTVHSPLHF.

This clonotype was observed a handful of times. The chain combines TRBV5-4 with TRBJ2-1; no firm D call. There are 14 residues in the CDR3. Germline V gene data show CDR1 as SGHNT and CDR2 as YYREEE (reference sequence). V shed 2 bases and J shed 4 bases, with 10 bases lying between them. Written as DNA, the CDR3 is TGTGCCAGCAGCTTCCTAGAGACGTACAATGAGCAGTTCTTC. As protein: CASSFLETYNEQFF.

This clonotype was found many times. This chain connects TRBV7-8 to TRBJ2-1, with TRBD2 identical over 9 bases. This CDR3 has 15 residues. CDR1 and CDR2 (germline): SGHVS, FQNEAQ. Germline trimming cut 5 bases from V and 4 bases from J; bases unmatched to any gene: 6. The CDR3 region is CASSQTSGLYNEQFF. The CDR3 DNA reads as TGTGCCAGCAGCCAGACTAGCGGCCTTTACAATGAGCAGTTCTTC.

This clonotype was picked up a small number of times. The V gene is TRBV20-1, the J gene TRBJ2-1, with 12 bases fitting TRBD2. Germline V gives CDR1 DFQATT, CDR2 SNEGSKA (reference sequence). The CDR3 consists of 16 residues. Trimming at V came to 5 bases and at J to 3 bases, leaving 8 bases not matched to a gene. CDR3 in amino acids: CSAPGLAGRFYNEQFF. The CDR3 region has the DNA TGCAGTGCTCCCGGACTAGCGGGGCGGTTCTACAATGAGCAGTTCTTC.

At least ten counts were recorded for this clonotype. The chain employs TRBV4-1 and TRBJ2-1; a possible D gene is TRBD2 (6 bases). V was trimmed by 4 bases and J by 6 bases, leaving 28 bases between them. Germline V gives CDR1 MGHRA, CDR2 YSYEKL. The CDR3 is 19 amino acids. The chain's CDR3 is CASSLRDKRATKASNEQFF. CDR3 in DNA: TGCGCCAGCAGCCTTAGGGATAAGCGGGCGACCAAAGCGTCCAATGAGCAGTTCTTC.

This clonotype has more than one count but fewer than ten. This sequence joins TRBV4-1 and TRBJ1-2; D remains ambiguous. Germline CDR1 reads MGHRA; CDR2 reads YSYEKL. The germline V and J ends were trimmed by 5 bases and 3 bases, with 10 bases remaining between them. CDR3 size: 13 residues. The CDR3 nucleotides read TGCGCCAGCAGCGAGTGGACCTACTATGGCTACACCTTC. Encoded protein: CASSEWTYYGYTF.

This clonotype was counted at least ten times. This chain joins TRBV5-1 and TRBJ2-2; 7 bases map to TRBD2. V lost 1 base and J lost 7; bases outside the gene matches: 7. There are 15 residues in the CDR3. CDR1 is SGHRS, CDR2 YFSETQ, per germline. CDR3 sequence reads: CASSLYAGVYGELFF. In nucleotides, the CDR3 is TGCGCCAGCAGCTTGTATGCGGGAGTGTACGGGGAGCTGTTTTTT.

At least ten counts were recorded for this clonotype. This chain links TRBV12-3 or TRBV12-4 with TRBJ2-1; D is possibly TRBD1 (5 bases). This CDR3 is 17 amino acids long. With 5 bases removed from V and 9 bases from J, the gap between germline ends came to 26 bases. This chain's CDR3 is CASSLVLEPGRRGEQFF. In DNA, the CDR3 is TGTGCCAGCAGTCTAGTCCTAGAACCCGGTAGAAGGGGTGAGCAGTTCTTC.

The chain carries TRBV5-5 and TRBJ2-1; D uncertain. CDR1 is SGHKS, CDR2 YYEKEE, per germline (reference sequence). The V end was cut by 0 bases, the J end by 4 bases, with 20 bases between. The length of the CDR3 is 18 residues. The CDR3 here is CASSLVPLGSHVYNEQFF. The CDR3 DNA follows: TGTGCCAGCAGCTTGGTCCCCCTCGGCAGCCATGTATACAATGAGCAGTTCTTC.